The 19 T cell receptor beta chains presented below share a single source sample, sequenced in a study of blood T cell repertoires in COVID-19. TCRdb keeps only in-frame clones here, not all; method: immunoSEQ multiplex PCR. This sample has around 260,000 clones, with 75% to 90% found just once. The sequenced material came from peripheral blood. The receptors were gathered from a woman in her thirties or forties who had recovered from COVID-19.

The chain combines TRBV3-1 (or the pseudogene TRBV3-2) with TRBJ2-5, with TRBD2 matching 11 bases. In germline, CDR1 is LGHDT, CDR2 YNNKEL (reference sequence). The CDR3 sequence is 14 residues long. Trimming removed 6 bases from V and 4 bases from J; junction bases left unmatched: 4. The CDR3 nucleotides read TGTGCCAGCAGTCTTAGCGGGAGGGGAGAGACCCAGTACTTC. This sequence encodes CASSLSGRGETQYF.

The chain carries TRBV19 and TRBJ2-5, with 8 bases identical to TRBD2. Germline V gene data show CDR1 as LNHDA and CDR2 as SQIVND (reference sequence). The V and J ends lost 6 bases and 2 bases, in that order; junction bases with no gene match: 5. The CDR3 totals 14 residues. DNA of the CDR3: TGTGCCAGTAGGAAAACTAGCGGTCAAGAGACCCAGTACTTC. This codes for CASRKTSGQETQYF. The variable domain in full, completed from reference TRBV19 and TRBJ2-5, reads DGGITQSPKYLFRKEGQNVTLSCEQNLNHDAMYWYRQDPGQGLRLIYYSQIVNDFQKGDIAEGYSVSREKKESFPLTVTSAQKNPTAFYLCASRKTSGQETQYFGPGTRLLVL.

This clone was counted a single time. At one end the junction does not follow the germline gene, possibly because of a read error. The chain couples TRBV24-1 to TRBJ1-1; the match to TRBD1 covers 9 bases. The CDR3 has 13 residues. Germline values: CDR1 KGHDR, CDR2 SFDVKD. This CDR3 reads CAPGKHRDRARLF. The CDR3 DNA reads as TGTGCCCCAGGGAAGCACCGGGACAGGGCCCGGCTCTTT.

The gene calls are TRBV3-1 (or the pseudogene TRBV3-2) and TRBJ1-6, with 7 nucleotides matching TRBD1. From germline, CDR1 is LGHDT and CDR2 YNNKEL (reference sequence). The CDR3 spans 16 residues. Germline trimming cut 4 bases from V and 7 bases from J; bases unmatched to any gene: 10. DNA for the CDR3: TGTGCCAGCAGCCCGACAGGGTCCTCGGGCAATTCACCCCTCCACTTT. This codes for CASSPTGSSGNSPLHF.

This clone appeared once. V usage is TRBV9 and J usage is TRBJ2-3; a weak D match, TRBD2 (6 bases). The length of the CDR3 is 13 residues. Trimming pared 3 bases from V and 2 bases from J, leaving 7 bases between. CDR1 and CDR2 from the germline V gene are SGDLS and YYNGEE. Written as DNA, the CDR3 is TGTGCCAGCAGCGGGGACTTCACAGATACGCAGTATTTT. Its translation: CASSGDFTDTQYF. The full variable domain, rest sourced from reference TRBV9 and TRBJ2-3, is DSGVTQTPKHLITATGQRVTLRCSPRSGDLSVYWYQQSLDQGLQFLIQYYNGEERAKGNILERFSAQQFPDLHSELNLSSLELGDSALYFCASSGDFTDTQYFGPGTRLTVL.

The CDR3 is CASRGQGTGELFF. CDR3 nucleotides: TGTGCCAGCAGGGGACAGGGTACCGGGGAGCTGTTTTTT. The rearrangement links TRBV5-8 to TRBJ2-2, with 9 bases lining up with TRBD1. Germline V CDR1 and CDR2: SGHTS, YDEGEE. Losses at the gene ends were 5 bases for V and 5 bases for J; bases not matched to a gene: 1. The CDR3 extends over 13 amino acids.

CDR3 coding DNA: TGTGCCAGCAGCCAAGGGGGGTGGACAGGGGTCAATGAGCAGTTCTTC. Protein: CASSQGGWTGVNEQFF. The chain recombines TRBV3-1 (or the pseudogene TRBV3-2) with TRBJ2-1; 9 nucleotides align to TRBD1. This CDR3 comprises 16 residues. The germline V gene has CDR1 LGHDT and CDR2 YNNKEL (reference sequence). After removal of 1 base from V and 6 bases from J, the junction contained 7 bases not matched to a gene.

The chain links TRBV3-1 (or the pseudogene TRBV3-2) to TRBJ2-1, with TRBD2 matching 12 bases. This CDR3 is 17 amino acids long. Per germline, CDR1 LGHDT and CDR2 YNNKEL (reference sequence). V shed 4 bases and J 8 bases; nucleotides not matched to a gene: 12. The CDR3 bases are TGTGCCAGCAGCCTCCTTCCTAGCGGGAGGGCCAGCGATGAGCAGTTCTTC. As protein: CASSLLPSGRASDEQFF.

This chain connects TRBV27 to TRBJ1-1, with D tentatively TRBD1 (5 bases). Germline-derived CDR1 and CDR2 are MNHEY and SMNVEV (reference sequence). Trimming removed 3 bases from V and 4 bases from J, with 12 bases in between. CDR3 length: 14 residues. For the CDR3, the DNA is TGTGCCAGCAGTTTCCAGGGAAGGGCCACTGAAGCTTTCTTT. Its translation is CASSFQGRATEAFF.

This sequence joins TRBV29-1 and TRBJ1-5; tentatively, D is TRBD1 (5 bases). The germline V gene encodes CDR1 SQVTM and CDR2 ANQGSEA. The CDR3 loop spans 13 amino acids. The V and J ends lost 5 bases and 7 bases respectively, with 15 bases between them. For the CDR3, the DNA is TGCAGCGTTATCCCGCAGGGAGGGCAGCCCCAGCATTTT. The encoded protein is CSVIPQGGQPQHF. The full variable domain, rest sourced from reference TRBV29-1 and TRBJ1-5, is SAVISQKPSRDICQRGTSLTIQCQVDSQVTMMFWYRQQPGQSLTLIATANQGSEATYESGFVIDKFPISRPNLTFSTLTVSNMSPEDSSIYLCSVIPQGGQPQHFGDGTRLSIL.

V gene TRBV15 combines with J gene TRBJ1-2, with D tentatively TRBD1 (5 bases). This CDR3 region has 13 residues. Germline V gene data show CDR1 as LNHNV and CDR2 as YYDKDF (reference sequence). V was trimmed by 1 base and J by 4 bases, leaving 7 bases between them. The CDR3 spells CATSRVTAYGYTF. The CDR3 DNA reads TGTGCCACCAGCAGAGTGACAGCCTATGGCTACACCTTC.

The chain is built from TRBV5-4 and TRBJ2-5, with D tentatively TRBD2 (5 bases). V gave up 1 base and J gave up 4 bases, with 11 bases separating them. Germline CDR1 and CDR2: SGHNT and YYREEE (reference sequence). The CDR3 covers 14 residues. CDR3 DNA: TGTGCCAGCAGCTTGACTAGTTTCGGAGAGACCCAGTACTTC. Protein sequence: CASSLTSFGETQYF.

Here the CDR3 DNA reads TGTGCCATCAGTGTTGACAGGGGAACGAACATTCAGTACTTC. As protein: CAISVDRGTNIQYF. V is TRBV10-3 and J is TRBJ2-4; 8 bases fit TRBD1. With 4 bases clipped from V and 7 bases from J, the junction kept 6 bases outside the gene matches. Germline V gene sequence: CDR1 ENHRY, CDR2 SYGVKD. This CDR3 spans 14 amino acids.

This chain links TRBV7-8 with TRBJ2-5; 8 nucleotides agree with TRBD2. Germline V gene sequence: CDR1 SGHVS, CDR2 FQNEAQ. This CDR3 region has 18 residues. The V gene end was trimmed by 4 bases and the J gene end by 4 bases; junction bases not matched to a gene: 17. The CDR3 sequence: CASSSWTSYYGGGETQYF. The CDR3 DNA is TGTGCCAGCAGCTCCTGGACTAGCTATTATGGTGGAGGAGAGACCCAGTACTTC.

J is TRBJ1-4 and V is TRBV5-4; D unclear. V gave up 1 base and J gave up 6 bases, with 10 bases separating them. Germline V gene lookup returns CDR1 SGHNT and CDR2 YYREEE (reference sequence). CDR3 length equals 14 residues. The CDR3 protein is CASSLRLQDEKLFF. CDR3 coding DNA: TGTGCCAGCAGCTTGCGGCTTCAGGATGAAAAACTGTTTTTT.

In DNA form, the CDR3 reads TGTGCCACAAGACTAGCGGGGGGAAACTACGAGCAGTACTTC. This encodes CATRLAGGNYEQYF. The chain has TRBV25-1 and TRBJ2-7, with TRBD2 matching 13 bases. The CDR3 sequence is 14 residues long. From germline, CDR1 is MGHDK and CDR2 SYGVNS. V lost 10 bases and J lost 3; bases outside the gene matches: 6.

In the case of this clone: Distinct nucleotide sequences in the sample also encode this CDR3. The rearrangement uses TRBV7-2 and TRBJ1-3, with no clear D. Germline V gives CDR1 SGHTA, CDR2 FQGNSA. The CDR3 is 16 residues long. Trimming left V 1 base short and J 0 bases short, with 10 bases between. CDR3 protein: CASSLGQADSGNTIYF. The CDR3 nucleotides are TGTGCCAGCAGCTTAGGGCAGGCTGACTCTGGAAACACCATATATTTT.

The chain uses TRBV30 and TRBJ2-2, with D perhaps matching TRBD1 (5 bases). V lost 2 bases and J lost 5, with 15 bases in between. The CDR3 spans 15 residues. Per the germline V gene, CDR1 is GTSNPN and CDR2 is SVGIG (reference sequence). The CDR3 DNA sequence: TGTGCCTGGAGTTTGTGGGGCGGTAGTACCGGGGAGCTGTTTTTT. Protein product: CAWSLWGGSTGELFF.

The genes are TRBV5-6 and TRBJ2-5, with 8 bases that match TRBD2. CDR1 and CDR2 (germline): SGHDT, YYEEEE. The length of the CDR3 is 16 residues. Trimming cost V 4 bases and J 5 bases; bases outside gene matches: 13. CDR3 nucleotide sequence: TGTGCCAGCAGCCCATTAGTAGCGGGATTGGGGGAGACCCAGTACTTC. It translates to CASSPLVAGLGETQYF.